The text below deals with one T cell receptor beta chain. TCRdb reprocessed the 5' RACE reads with MiXCR, giving one entry per CDR3 protein. The sample gives roughly 69,000 distinct CDR3 sequences, about 20% of which show up once; more than 2.5% is in the top ten. This CDR3 contains 12 residues. Germline values: CDR1 ENHRY, CDR2 SYGVKD. The V gene lost 6 bases and the J gene lost 7 bases, with 12 bases spanning the gap. The chain has TRBV10-3 and TRBJ2-5, with D perhaps TRBD2 (5 bases). The sample comprised memory CD4+ T cells sorted from a lymph node. Subset here: memory CD4+ T cells, CD4+CD45RO+CD25-. This TCR came from a female donor with breast cancer. In DNA, the CDR3 is TGTGCCATCAGCCCCGTAGAGGGGACCCAGTACTTC. Encoded protein: CAISPVEGTQYF.